This T cell receptor (beta chain) was profiled in a study of blood T cell repertoires in COVID-19. On the study more broadly: COVID-19 samples, acute and convalescent, were from the United States, Italy and Spain. PBMCs, B-cell-depleted T cells, or T cells were the source of the cDNA or gDNA that made up the material.

CDR1 and CDR2 from the germline V gene are LGHDT and YNNKEL (reference sequence). The CDR3 is 15 residues long. The trim removed 0 bases at V and 2 bases at J, leaving 1 base unmatched. Authors' methods: Reference gene primer amplification gave estimated nucleated cell counts. Generated by immunoSEQ multiplex PCR, the TCRdb table keeps only in-frame clones and is missing some. The V and J calls and clone size were taken over from that table, and D and trimming were inferred from the DNA. The repertoire has roughly 77,000 clones, about 90% of them found once; the top ten carry approximately 4.5%. The source of this sequence is a man aged 50 to 59 with active COVID-19. Input material: peripheral blood. The V gene is TRBV3-1 (or the pseudogene TRBV3-2), the J gene TRBJ2-1, with TRBD2 matching 7 bases. CDR3 bases: TGTGCCAGCAGCCAAGAGCGGGGGACCTACAATGAGCAGTTCTTC. This codes for CASSQERGTYNEQFF.